Shown below are 7 T cell receptor beta chains from a single sample sequenced in a study of blood T cell repertoires in COVID-19. The table came from immunoSEQ multiplex PCR; TCRdb's copy has only in-frame clones and leaves some out. This table holds 120,000 to 150,000 clones, about 74% found once. Sample: peripheral blood. These receptors were taken from a man between 50 and 59 years old with acute or convalescent COVID-19.

This chain joins TRBV14 and TRBJ2-2; D remains ambiguous. The ends were cut back, 4 bases at V and 5 bases at J, with 11 bases in the middle. CDR3 size: 14 residues. CDR1 is SGHDN and CDR2 is FVKESK in the germline V gene. For the CDR3, the DNA is TGTGCCAGCAGCCGCCGCCTAGTTACCGGGGAGCTGTTTTTT. This sequence encodes CASSRRLVTGELFF.

The chain combines TRBV2 with TRBJ1-2, with D perhaps matching TRBD1 (6 bases). V gave up 8 bases and J gave up 8 bases, with 18 bases separating them. Germline assignment: CDR1 SNHLY and CDR2 FYNNEI. The CDR3 is 13 amino acids. CDR3 sequence (DNA): TGTGCCAGCCTGCAGGACAGTCTCCTCGGCTACACCTTC. Protein product: CASLQDSLLGYTF.

V usage is TRBV7-9 and J usage is TRBJ1-5, with a possible D match to TRBD1 (5 bases). The CDR3 has 14 amino acids. V lost 6 bases, J lost 1 base, and 10 bases lay in between. CDR1 and CDR2 (germline): SEHNR, FQNEAQ (reference sequence). The CDR3 nucleotides are TGTGCCAGCAGTCCGGGGGGAAGCAATCAGCCCCAGCATTTT. It encodes CASSPGGSNQPQHF.

The chain couples TRBV4-2 to TRBJ2-4, with D tentatively TRBD2 (6 bases). The CDR3 runs 15 residues. CDR1 and CDR2 from the germline V gene are LGHNA and YNFKEQ. The V end lost 5 bases, the J end lost 0 bases, and 11 bases lay between the germline ends. This CDR3 is CASSVTGVAKNIQYF. CDR3 DNA: TGTGCCAGCAGCGTGACGGGGGTAGCCAAAAACATTCAGTACTTC.

This chain links TRBV6-1 with TRBJ2-7, with D unresolved. This CDR3 comprises 14 residues. The germline V gene encodes CDR1 MNHNS and CDR2 SASEGT. Trimming removed 2 bases from V and 0 bases from J, with 8 bases in between. The CDR3 sequence is CASSELLSSYEQYF. CDR3 in DNA: TGTGCCAGCAGTGAATTGCTAAGCTCCTACGAGCAGTACTTC.

CDR3 sequence: CASSHREHEQYV. The CDR3 DNA reads as TGTGCCAGCTCCCACAGGGAGCACGAGCAGTACGTC. The chain uses TRBV27 and TRBJ2-7, with D maybe TRBD1 (6 bases). In germline, CDR1 is MNHEY, CDR2 SMNVEV (reference sequence). Trimming took 8 bases from V and 5 from J, leaving 13 bases between them. This CDR3 contains 12 residues.

This clone has only a few counts. This chain links TRBV5-1 with TRBJ1-2; 8 bases agree with TRBD1. CDR3 length: 14 residues. Unmatched junction bases numbered 6, after V lost 3 bases and J lost 5 bases. The germline V gene has CDR1 SGHRS and CDR2 YFSETQ. The CDR3 region is CASSSTGGRYGYTF. Here the CDR3 DNA reads TGCGCCAGCAGCTCTACAGGGGGTCGTTATGGCTACACCTTC.